Listed below are T cell receptor beta chains from one sample, sequenced in a study of shared clonotypes between healthy human individuals. The protocol was immunoSEQ multiplex PCR, while the TCRdb copy is restricted to in-frame clones and leaves out a portion. This sample has approximately 940,000 clones; more than 75% occur once, and the top ten carry around 1.5%. Source material: memory CD4+ T cells sorted from blood. All receptors derive from a man younger than 35 in good health. The CDR3 runs from the conserved cysteine through the conserved F or W. D genes are given only for firm matches. Clone size is not always given. Where it is, it says once, few, many or a class for expanded clones.

v_gene	j_gene	abundance	d_gene	CDR3aa	CDR3nt
TRBV18	TRBJ2-2	.	TRBD2	CASSSRLAWTGELFF	TGTGCCAGCTCATCCCGACTAGCGTGGACCGGGGAGCTGTTTTTT
TRBV30	TRBJ1-5	.	TRBD1	CAWSKGQGGNQPQHF	TGTGCCTGGAGTAAAGGACAGGGTGGCAATCAGCCCCAGCATTTT
TRBV6-5	TRBJ2-3	.	.	CASSYGGSSDTQYF	TGTGCCAGCAGTTATGGGGGGAGTTCAGATACGCAGTATTTT
TRBV5-1	TRBJ1-2	.	.	CASSLATNYGYTF	TGCGCCAGCAGCTTGGCAACTAACTATGGCTACACCTTC
TRBV28	TRBJ1-4	.	TRBD1	CASSPHRGTNEKLFF	TGTGCCAGCAGTCCACACAGGGGAACTAATGAAAAACTGTTTTTT
TRBV14	TRBJ2-1	.	TRBD2	CASSQVELAGSNEQFF	TGTGCCAGCAGCCAAGTTGAACTAGCGGGGTCCAATGAGCAGTTCTTC
TRBV11-2	TRBJ2-7	.	.	CASSLATAPEQYF	TGTGCCAGCAGCTTAGCCACCGCTCCCGAGCAGTACTTC
TRBV28	TRBJ2-7	.	TRBD1	CASSSQPGQGYFYEQYF	TGTGCCAGCAGTTCGCAACCGGGACAGGGGTATTTTTACGAGCAGTACTTC
TRBV28	TRBJ1-2	once	.	CASRGEIYGYTF	TGTGCCAGCAGGGGGGAGATCTATGGCTACACCTTC
TRBV5-4	TRBJ2-1	few	TRBD2	CASRRTGTGREGSYNEQFF	TGTGCCAGCAGGCGGACAGGAACGGGGCGGGAGGGCTCCTACAATGAGCAGTTCTTC
TRBV19	TRBJ1-4	.	.	CASRSGSAGEKLFF	TGTGCCAGTAGGTCGGGCAGCGCAGGGGAAAAACTGTTTTTT
TRBV6-6	TRBJ2-2	.	TRBD1	CASSLDREPPGELFF	TGTGCCAGCAGTTTGGACAGGGAACCCCCCGGGGAGCTGTTTTTT
TRBV27	TRBJ2-3	.	TRBD2	CASSPPSRGGAKDTQYF	TGTGCCAGCAGTCCGCCCTCTCGCGGGGGGGCGAAGGATACGCAGTATTTT
TRBV30	TRBJ2-1	.	.	CAWKAGRHNEQFF	TGTGCCTGGAAGGCGGGTCGTCACAATGAGCAGTTCTTC
TRBV27	TRBJ2-7	many	TRBD2	CASSFKATTGLANEQYF	TGTGCCAGCAGTTTTAAAGCGACAACGGGACTAGCGAACGAGCAGTACTTC
TRBV28	TRBJ1-5	.	.	CASRVVSNQPQHF	TGTGCCAGCCGAGTAGTTAGCAATCAGCCCCAGCATTTT
TRBV6-1	TRBJ2-3	.	TRBD2	CASRGLAASTDTQYF	TGTGCCAGCAGGGGACTAGCGGCTAGCACAGATACGCAGTATTTT
TRBV10-3	TRBJ1-5	.	.	CAISERAGDQPQHF	TGTGCCATCAGTGAGCGGGCGGGGGATCAGCCCCAGCATTTT
TRBV27	TRBJ2-6	.	TRBD1	CASSPGTGSGANVLTF	TGTGCCAGCAGTCCCGGGACAGGCTCTGGGGCCAACGTCCTGACTTTC
TRBV7-2	TRBJ2-7	.	.	CASSLALVVAF	TGTGCCAGCAGCTTAGCGCTAGTCGTGGCGTTC
TRBV7-9	TRBJ1-3	.	TRBD1	CASHRTGVGSGNTIYF	TGTGCCAGCCACCGGACAGGGGTCGGCTCTGGAAACACCATATATTTT
TRBV6-5	TRBJ1-6	.	.	CASSYGTGDNSPLHF	TGTGCCAGCAGTTACGGAACAGGTGATAATTCACCCCTCCACTTT
TRBV6-6	TRBJ1-2	.	.	CASGGDGPNYGYTF	TGTGCCAGCGGGGGGGACGGACCTAACTATGGCTACACCTTC
TRBV6-1	TRBJ2-3	.	.	CASGKYTQYF	TGTGCCAGCGGGAAGTATACGCAGTATTTT
TRBV10-2	TRBJ2-4	.	.	CASSDFKNIQYF	TGCGCCAGCAGTGATTTTAAAAACATTCAGTACTTC
TRBV7-6	TRBJ1-6	.	TRBD1	CASSLAGTGTSPLHF	TGTGCCAGCAGCTTGGCCGGGACAGGGACGTCACCCCTCCACTTT
TRBV11-2	TRBJ2-7	.	.	CASSRTLLSYEQYF	TGTGCCAGCAGCCGGACCTTACTCTCCTACGAGCAGTACTTC
TRBV5-1	TRBJ2-4	.	.	CASSLDTVAAKNIQYF	TGCGCCAGCAGCTTGGACACGGTTGCGGCCAAAAACATTCAGTACTTC
TRBV4-1	TRBJ2-1	few	TRBD2	CASSQDRLAGPPENEQFF	TGCGCCAGCAGCCAAGATCGACTAGCGGGGCCCCCAGAGAATGAGCAGTTCTTC